The TCR beta chain under discussion was sequenced for a study of blood T cell repertoires in COVID-19. About the research overall: COVID-19 samples collected from the United States, Italy and Spain covered acute and convalescent phases. T cells, B-cell-depleted T cells, or PBMCs provided the cDNA or gDNA that served as material.

This CDR3 is 12 amino acids long. Per the germline V gene, CDR1 is SGHDT and CDR2 is YYEEEE. V lost 6 bases and J lost 4; bases outside the gene matches: 2. In the authors' workflow: Amplified reference gene primers provided the basis for estimating nucleated cell counts. Sequenced by immunoSEQ multiplex PCR; TCRdb stores in-frame clones only, minus some. The V and J calls and the clone size are those of that table, but D and trimming were determined from the DNA. The sample lists approximately 180,000 clones, roughly 80% occurring once. Sequenced material: PBMCs or T cells enriched from blood (not recorded which). The clonotype was recovered from a woman aged 60 to 75 with acute COVID-19. This chain joins TRBV5-6 and TRBJ1-1; TRBD1 agrees at 8 bases. In DNA, the CDR3 is TGTGCCAGCAATACAGGGGGCACTGAAGCTTTCTTT. This encodes CASNTGGTEAFF.